The 27 T cell receptor beta chains given below trace back to one sample, sequenced in a study of graft-versus-host responses after intestinal transplantation. The repertoire was sequenced with immunoSEQ multiplex PCR; TCRdb's copy has only in-frame clones and lacks some. The sample has tens of thousands of clones; roughly 90% are singletons. No antigen has been assigned to these receptors. The material sequenced was unstimulated CD8+ T cells sorted from spleen or lymph node cells, taken before intestinal transplant. The source of these receptors is a human donor who received an intestinal transplant.

The sample holds one count of this clone. The V call is TRBV15, the J call TRBJ2-7; D remains ambiguous. Germline V gene data show CDR1 as LNHNV and CDR2 as YYDKDF (reference sequence). The CDR3 length is 13 residues. V lost 3 bases and J 3 bases, leaving 9 bases between the germline ends. CDR3 coding DNA: TGTGCCACCAGCAGTCCCCCGTTCTACGAGCAGTACTTC. It encodes CATSSPPFYEQYF.

The genes are TRBV11-2 and TRBJ2-7, with 12 bases identical to TRBD2. The trim removed 0 bases at V and 2 bases at J, leaving 14 bases unmatched. In germline, CDR1 is SGHAT, CDR2 FQNNGV. The CDR3 length is 20 residues. The DNA of the CDR3 is TGTGCCAGCAGCTTAGAGGCCCACGTTTCCCGACTAGCGGGAGCCTACGAGCAGTACTTC. Its protein product is CASSLEAHVSRLAGAYEQYF.

This clone appeared a single time. The chain combines TRBV25-1 with TRBJ2-1; 11 bases fit TRBD2. Trimming removed 0 bases from V and 8 bases from J; junction bases left unmatched: 9. Germline V gene data show CDR1 as MGHDK and CDR2 as SYGVNS. This CDR3 is 17 amino acids long. CDR3 sequence (DNA): TGTGCCAGCAGTGAATATATCGATAGCGGGAGGGGCCATGAGCAGTTCTTC. Protein: CASSEYIDSGRGHEQFF.

This chain joins TRBV7-8 and TRBJ2-7; 10 bases are a match to TRBD2. With V trimmed by 0 bases and J by 4 bases, 6 bases remained unmatched. Germline V CDR1 and CDR2: SGHVS, FQNEAQ. The CDR3 is 16 amino acids. CDR3 residues: CASSLAPAGGQYEQYF. CDR3 nucleotide sequence: TGTGCCAGCAGCTTAGCCCCAGCGGGGGGGCAGTACGAGCAGTACTTC.

The chain couples TRBV28 to TRBJ2-7; 8 nucleotides agree with TRBD2. The V gene's germline CDR1 is MDHEN and CDR2 SYDVKM. The CDR3 is 16 amino acids. With V trimmed by 2 bases and J by 0 bases, 6 bases remained unmatched. The CDR3 sequence is CASSLGLAGISYEQYF. For the CDR3, the DNA is TGTGCCAGCAGTTTAGGTCTAGCGGGTATCTCCTACGAGCAGTACTTC.

This clone was observed a single time. J is TRBJ2-7 and V is TRBV5-1, with D possibly matching TRBD1 (6 bases). Trimming took 4 bases from V and 5 from J, leaving 19 bases between them. Germline CDR1 SGHRS, CDR2 YFSETQ. The CDR3 consists of 15 residues. DNA of the CDR3: TGCGCCAGCAGCCCTCCGGGCAGGGGTCGCGACGAGCAGTACTTC. Protein sequence: CASSPPGRGRDEQYF.

Details on this clone: The junction shows a germline mismatch at one end, possibly a read error. The rearrangement links TRBV9 to TRBJ2-1; 8 bases align to TRBD2. Germline V lookup: CDR1 SGDLS, CDR2 YYNGEE. CDR3 size: 15 residues. The CDR3 here is CASSEAGASYNGQFF. In DNA, the CDR3 is TGTGCCAGCAGCGAAGCGGGAGCGTCCTACAATGGGCAGTTCTTC.

This rearrangement joins TRBV13 to TRBJ2-1; a possible D gene is TRBD1 (6 bases). Germline V gene lookup returns CDR1 PRHDT and CDR2 FYEKMQ (reference sequence). Trimming pared 3 bases from V and 12 bases from J, leaving 12 bases between. The length of the CDR3 is 12 residues. CDR3 loop: CASSLLTGTQFF. As DNA, the CDR3 is TGTGCCAGCAGCTTGTTAACAGGGACGCAGTTCTTC. The entire variable domain, with the rest obtained from reference TRBV13 and TRBJ2-1, is as follows: AAGVIQSPRHLIKEKRETATLKCYPIPRHDTVYWYQQGPGQDPQFLISFYEKMQSDKGSIPDRFSAQQFSDYHSELNMSSLELGDSALYFCASSLLTGTQFFGPGTRLTVL.

The V call is TRBV27, the J call TRBJ2-3; TRBD2 might be the D (6 bases). Germline CDR1 and CDR2: MNHEY and SMNVEV (reference sequence). With 4 bases removed from V and 7 bases from J, the gap between germline ends came to 15 bases. This CDR3 region has 14 residues. CDR3 nucleotides: TGTGCCAGCAGTTCCGGGACTTACGGGTATACGCAGTATTTT. It yields the protein CASSSGTYGYTQYF.

The genes are TRBV13 and TRBJ2-7; D is possibly TRBD1 (5 bases). V gave up 4 bases and J gave up 2 bases, with 15 bases separating them. Per the germline V gene, CDR1 is PRHDT and CDR2 is FYEKMQ (reference sequence). This CDR3 spans 15 amino acids. CDR3 nucleotides: TGTGCCAGCAGCTCCAGGGCCCACTCCACCTACGAGCAGTACTTC. Translating gives CASSSRAHSTYEQYF. Full variable domain (rest looked up from reference TRBV13 and TRBJ2-7): AAGVIQSPRHLIKEKRETATLKCYPIPRHDTVYWYQQGPGQDPQFLISFYEKMQSDKGSIPDRFSAQQFSDYHSELNMSSLELGDSALYFCASSSRAHSTYEQYFGPGTRLTVT.

This chain uses TRBV5-4 with TRBJ2-5, with 7 positions matching TRBD2. CDR3 size: 20 residues. Germline CDR1 reads SGHNT; CDR2 reads YYREEE (reference sequence). Trimming at V came to 1 base and at J to 1 base, leaving 19 bases not matched to a gene. CDR3 amino acids: CASSLKLLATRAIGQETQYF. The CDR3 nucleotides are TGTGCCAGCAGCTTGAAGCTACTAGCGACCCGAGCGATAGGCCAAGAGACCCAGTACTTC.

The chain is built from TRBV15 and TRBJ1-2; D call uncertain. The CDR3 totals 17 residues. Per the germline V gene, CDR1 is LNHNV and CDR2 is YYDKDF (reference sequence). The germline V and J ends were trimmed by 2 bases and 7 bases, with 23 bases remaining between them. DNA for the CDR3: TGTGCCACCAGCAGAAGCCTAGTGGCCGACTTTTTCGGTGGCTACACCTTC. Translating gives CATSRSLVADFFGGYTF. The variable domain in full, completed from reference TRBV15 and TRBJ1-2, reads DAMVIQNPRYQVTQFGKPVTLSCSQTLNHNVMYWYQQKSSQAPKLLFHYYDKDFNNEADTPDNFQSRRPNTSFCFLDIRSPGLGDTAMYLCATSRSLVADFFGGYTFGSGTRLTVV.

The gene calls are TRBV6-6 and TRBJ2-3; TRBD1 agrees at 8 bases. Trimming at V came to 5 bases and at J to 6 bases, leaving 7 bases not matched to a gene. The CDR3 runs 14 residues. The germline gives CDR1 MNHNY, CDR2 SVGAGI (reference sequence). For the CDR3, the DNA is TGTGCCAGCAGTAGGACAGGGAGTTTGGATACGCAGTATTTT. Translation: CASSRTGSLDTQYF.

The rearrangement joins TRBV7-9 to TRBJ1-1; possibly TRBD1 for D (6 bases). V shed 1 base and J shed 7 bases, with 10 bases lying between them. The CDR3 extends over 13 amino acids. Germline CDR1 and CDR2: SEHNR and FQNEAQ (reference sequence). The CDR3 nucleotides are TGTGCCAGCAGCTTAGTATGGACAGTTGAAGCTTTCTTT. As protein: CASSLVWTVEAFF.

The chain couples TRBV4-1 to TRBJ2-7; 7 positions match TRBD1. CDR3 length equals 14 residues. Germline V gives CDR1 MGHRA, CDR2 YSYEKL. V trimming: 5 bases; J trimming: 0 bases; junction bases outside the gene matches: 4. This chain's CDR3 is CASSLDRHSYEQYF. As DNA, the CDR3 is TGCGCCAGCAGCTTGGACAGGCACTCCTACGAGCAGTACTTC.

This clone is a singleton in its sample. The chain links TRBV7-6 to TRBJ2-7; D possibly corresponds to TRBD2 (6 bases). The CDR3 length is 15 residues. Between the trimmed V and J ends, which lost 0 bases and 0 bases, there was a span of 9 bases. Germline V gene lookup returns CDR1 SGHVS and CDR2 FNYEAQ. The CDR3 spells CASSLAVGSSYEQYF. In nucleotides, the CDR3 is TGTGCCAGCAGCTTAGCGGTCGGGAGCTCCTACGAGCAGTACTTC.

V usage is TRBV7-6 and J usage is TRBJ1-1; possible D gene TRBD1, 5 bases. V was trimmed by 5 bases and J by 4 bases, leaving 14 bases between them. Per the germline V gene, CDR1 is SGHVS and CDR2 is FNYEAQ. This CDR3 has 14 residues. The CDR3 region is CASSRRVMGTEAFF. In DNA, the CDR3 is TGTGCCAGCAGCCGCAGGGTTATGGGCACTGAAGCTTTCTTT.

This chain connects TRBV7-9 to TRBJ2-2; 10 bases are shared with TRBD1. Germline V gives CDR1 SEHNR, CDR2 FQNEAQ (reference sequence). V shed 4 bases and J 5 bases; nucleotides not matched to a gene: 1. The length of the CDR3 is 14 residues. Here the CDR3 reads CASSWTGGTGELFF. Here the CDR3 DNA reads TGTGCCAGCAGCTGGACAGGGGGGACCGGGGAGCTGTTTTTT.

The V and J genes are TRBV7-9 and TRBJ2-1; the D gene is possibly TRBD2 (6 bases). The V gene's germline CDR1 is SEHNR and CDR2 FQNEAQ (reference sequence). This CDR3 region has 16 residues. The ends were cut back, 3 bases at V and 2 bases at J, with 14 bases in the middle. The chain's CDR3 is CASSFRGLAPYNEQFF. The DNA for the CDR3 is TGTGCCAGCAGCTTTAGGGGTCTAGCGCCCTACAATGAGCAGTTCTTC.

This chain joins TRBV10-3 and TRBJ1-3, with D tentatively TRBD1 (5 bases). Trimming took 6 bases from V and 2 from J, leaving 17 bases between them. Germline-derived CDR1 and CDR2 are ENHRY and SYGVKD. The CDR3 is made up of 16 amino acids. CDR3 amino acids: CAIRASDRSTGNTIYF. The CDR3 nucleotides read TGTGCCATCAGAGCCTCTGACAGATCTACTGGAAACACCATATATTTT.

J is TRBJ2-1 and V is TRBV6-1; a possible D gene is TRBD1 (6 bases). Germline V lookup: CDR1 MNHNS, CDR2 SASEGT. The CDR3 is 11 amino acids. V was cut by 6 bases and J by 10 bases, with 10 bases left in between. The DNA of the CDR3 is TGTGCCAGCAGGAGGGGACACGAGCAGTTCTTC. Amino acids: CASRRGHEQFF.

The V call is TRBV4-2, the J call TRBJ1-6; TRBD1 agrees at 7 bases. Germline V gene sequence: CDR1 LGHNA, CDR2 YNFKEQ. Germline trimming cut 3 bases from V and 7 bases from J; bases unmatched to any gene: 12. This CDR3 region has 17 residues. CDR3 loop: CASSHASTGTENSPLHF. As DNA, the CDR3 is TGTGCCAGCAGCCACGCATCAACCGGGACAGAGAATTCACCCCTCCACTTT.

V is TRBV6-5 and J is TRBJ1-2; D may be TRBD1 (5 bases). The length of the CDR3 is 14 residues. V lost 2 bases, J lost 7 bases, and 14 bases lay in between. Germline V gene lookup returns CDR1 MNHEY and CDR2 SVGAGI. In DNA form, the CDR3 reads TGTGCCAGCAGTTACGGGGGGAGTGGGGGTGGCTACACCTTC. Translation: CASSYGGSGGGYTF.

This chain links TRBV4-1 with TRBJ2-1; TRBD2 is a possible D gene (5 bases). The CDR3 contains 14 residues. Deletions cut 8 bases from V and 0 bases from J, with 11 bases between. CDR1 is MGHRA, CDR2 YSYEKL, per germline. As DNA, the CDR3 is TGCGCCAGCGGGCTGGGGAGCTCCTACAATGAGCAGTTCTTC. The encoded protein is CASGLGSSYNEQFF.

The V and J genes are TRBV28 and TRBJ2-1; 8 nucleotides align to TRBD2. Germline lookup yields CDR1 MDHEN and CDR2 SYDVKM. V trimming: 1 base; J trimming: 8 bases; junction bases outside the gene matches: 7. This CDR3 is 15 amino acids long. The CDR3 DNA follows: TGTGCCAGCAGTTTATATCGGGGGGGCCAGGATGAGCAGTTCTTC. This translates into CASSLYRGGQDEQFF.

V usage is TRBV28 and J usage is TRBJ2-3; 9 nucleotides match TRBD2. Per the germline V gene, CDR1 is MDHEN and CDR2 is SYDVKM. Germline trimming cut 0 bases from V and 3 bases from J; bases unmatched to any gene: 7. This CDR3 contains 17 residues. The CDR3 nucleotides read TGTGCCAGCAGTTTATGGCCAGCGACTAGCGGAACAGATACGCAGTATTTT. This translates into CASSLWPATSGTDTQYF.

The chain links TRBV15 to TRBJ2-2; 8 positions match TRBD1. Germline V lookup: CDR1 LNHNV, CDR2 YYDKDF (reference sequence). The V segment lost 0 bases and the J segment 7 bases; nucleotides outside the gene matches: 4. The CDR3 spans 15 residues. CDR3 in amino acids: CATSRDRQGIGELFF. CDR3 in DNA: TGTGCCACCAGCAGAGATAGACAGGGGATCGGGGAGCTGTTTTTT.